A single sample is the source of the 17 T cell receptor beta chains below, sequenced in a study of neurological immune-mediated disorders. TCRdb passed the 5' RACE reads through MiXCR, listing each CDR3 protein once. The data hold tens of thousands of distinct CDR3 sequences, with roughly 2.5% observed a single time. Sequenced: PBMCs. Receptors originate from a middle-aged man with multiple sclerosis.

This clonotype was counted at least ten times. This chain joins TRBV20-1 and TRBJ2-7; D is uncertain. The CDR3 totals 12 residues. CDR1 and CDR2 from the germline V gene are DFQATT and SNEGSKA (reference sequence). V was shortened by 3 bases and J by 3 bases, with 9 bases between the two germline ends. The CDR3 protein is CSARESHYEQYF. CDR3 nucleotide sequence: TGCAGTGCTAGGGAATCTCACTACGAGCAGTACTTC.

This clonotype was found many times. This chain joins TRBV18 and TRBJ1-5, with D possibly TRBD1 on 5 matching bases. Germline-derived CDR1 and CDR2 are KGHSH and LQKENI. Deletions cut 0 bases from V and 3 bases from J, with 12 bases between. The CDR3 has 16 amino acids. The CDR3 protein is CASSPPGAGLNQPQHF. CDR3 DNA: TGTGCCAGCTCACCACCGGGTGCGGGGCTCAATCAGCCCCAGCATTTT.

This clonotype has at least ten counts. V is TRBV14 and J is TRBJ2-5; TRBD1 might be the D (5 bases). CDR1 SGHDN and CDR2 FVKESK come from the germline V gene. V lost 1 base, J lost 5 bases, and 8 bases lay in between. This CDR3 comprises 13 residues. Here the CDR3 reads CASSQGQPETQYF. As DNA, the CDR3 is TGTGCCAGCAGCCAAGGACAGCCCGAGACCCAGTACTTC.

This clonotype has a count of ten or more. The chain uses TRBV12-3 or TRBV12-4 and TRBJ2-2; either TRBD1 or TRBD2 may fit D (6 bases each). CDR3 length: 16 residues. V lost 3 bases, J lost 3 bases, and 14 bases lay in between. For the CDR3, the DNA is TGTGCCAGCAGTTTGAGGGGGGCAGGAGACACCGGGGAGCTGTTTTTT. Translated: CASSLRGAGDTGELFF.

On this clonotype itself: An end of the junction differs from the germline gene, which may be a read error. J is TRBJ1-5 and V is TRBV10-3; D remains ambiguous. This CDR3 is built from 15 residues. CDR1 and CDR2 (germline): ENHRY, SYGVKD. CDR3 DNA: TGTGCCATCAGTGAGTCCGCGTTGGGAGATCAGCCCCAGAATTTT. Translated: CAISESALGDQPQNF.

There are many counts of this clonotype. DNA for the CDR3: TGTGCCAGCAGCTTATCAGGGATGAACACCGGGGAGCTGTTTTTT. This codes for CASSLSGMNTGELFF. The gene calls are TRBV7-2 and TRBJ2-2; D may be TRBD1 (5 bases). Germline CDR1 and CDR2: SGHTA and FQGNSA. CDR3 length: 15 residues. The V gene lost 2 bases and the J gene lost 1 base, with 8 bases spanning the gap.

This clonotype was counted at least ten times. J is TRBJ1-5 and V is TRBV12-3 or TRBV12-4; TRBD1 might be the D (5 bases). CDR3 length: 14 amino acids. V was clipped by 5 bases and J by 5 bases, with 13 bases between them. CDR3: CASSPTGGDQPQHF. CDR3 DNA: TGTGCCAGCAGTCCAACTGGGGGGGATCAGCCCCAGCATTTT.

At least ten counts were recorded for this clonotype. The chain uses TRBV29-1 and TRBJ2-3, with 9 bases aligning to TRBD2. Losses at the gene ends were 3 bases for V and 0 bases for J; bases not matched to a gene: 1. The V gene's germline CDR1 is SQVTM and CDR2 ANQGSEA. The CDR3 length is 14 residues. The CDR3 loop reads CSVEGLASTDTQYF. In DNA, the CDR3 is TGCAGCGTTGAGGGACTAGCTAGCACAGATACGCAGTATTTT.

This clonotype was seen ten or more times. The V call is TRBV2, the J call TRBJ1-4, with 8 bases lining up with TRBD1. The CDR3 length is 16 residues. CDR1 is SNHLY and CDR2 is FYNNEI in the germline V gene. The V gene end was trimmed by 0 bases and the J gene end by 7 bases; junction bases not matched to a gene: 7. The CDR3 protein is CASSEAPGQAVEKLFF. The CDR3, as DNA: TGTGCCAGCAGTGAAGCGCCGGGACAGGCGGTTGAAAAACTGTTTTTT.

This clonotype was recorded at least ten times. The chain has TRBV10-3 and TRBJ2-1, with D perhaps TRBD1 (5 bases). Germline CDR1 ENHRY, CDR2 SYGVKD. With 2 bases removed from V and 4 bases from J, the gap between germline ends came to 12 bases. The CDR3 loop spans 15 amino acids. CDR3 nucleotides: TGTGCCATCAGTGAGGGGGAAGGACAATACAATGAGCAGTTCTTC. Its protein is CAISEGEGQYNEQFF.

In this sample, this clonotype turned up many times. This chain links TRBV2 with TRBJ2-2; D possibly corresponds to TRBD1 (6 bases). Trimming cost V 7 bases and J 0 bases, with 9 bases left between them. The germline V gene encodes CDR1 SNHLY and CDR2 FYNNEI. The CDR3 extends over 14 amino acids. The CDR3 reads CASKGQPNTGELFF. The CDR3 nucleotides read TGTGCCAGCAAGGGACAACCGAACACCGGGGAGCTGTTTTTT.

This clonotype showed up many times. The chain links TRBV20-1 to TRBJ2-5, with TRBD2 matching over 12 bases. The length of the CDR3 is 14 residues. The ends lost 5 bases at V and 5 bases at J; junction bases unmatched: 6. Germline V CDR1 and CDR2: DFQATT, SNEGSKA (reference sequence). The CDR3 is CSAPSGGAWETQYF. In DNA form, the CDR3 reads TGCAGTGCTCCTAGCGGGGGGGCTTGGGAGACCCAGTACTTC.

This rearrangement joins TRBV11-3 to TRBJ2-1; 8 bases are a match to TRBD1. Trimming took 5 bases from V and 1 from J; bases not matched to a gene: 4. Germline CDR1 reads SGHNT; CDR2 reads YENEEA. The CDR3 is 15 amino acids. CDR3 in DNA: TGTGCCAGCAGCGACGGACAGGGATCCTACAATGAGCAGTTCTTC. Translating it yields CASSDGQGSYNEQFF.

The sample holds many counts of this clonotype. CDR3 nucleotides: TGTGCCAGCAGTGAACCAGGGAGCTTCTATGGCTACACCTTC. Protein: CASSEPGSFYGYTF. V gene TRBV2 combines with J gene TRBJ1-2, with D maybe TRBD1 (5 bases). V was shortened by 2 bases and J by 4 bases, with 11 bases between the two germline ends. The CDR3 spans 14 residues. Germline V CDR1 and CDR2: SNHLY, FYNNEI. Together with reference TRBV2 and TRBJ1-2, the CDR3 gives the full variable domain: EPEVTQTPSHQVTQMGQEVILRCVPISNHLYFYWYRQILGQKVEFLVSFYNNEISEKSEIFDDQFSVERPDGSNFTLKIRSTKLEDSAMYFCASSEPGSFYGYTFGSGTRLTVV.

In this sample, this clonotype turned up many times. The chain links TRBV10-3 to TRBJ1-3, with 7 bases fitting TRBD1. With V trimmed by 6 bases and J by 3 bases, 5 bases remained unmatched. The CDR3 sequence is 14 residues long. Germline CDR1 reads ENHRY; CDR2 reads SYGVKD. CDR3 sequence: CAISQGGDGNTIYF. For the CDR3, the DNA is TGTGCCATCAGCCAGGGGGGAGATGGAAACACCATATATTTT.

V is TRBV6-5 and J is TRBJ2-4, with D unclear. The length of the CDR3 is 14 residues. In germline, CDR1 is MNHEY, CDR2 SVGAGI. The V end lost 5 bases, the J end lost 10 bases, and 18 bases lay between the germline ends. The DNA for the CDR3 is TGTGCCAGCAGTGAAGGAAAGGGTTGGGAAATTCAGTACTTC. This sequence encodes CASSEGKGWEIQYF.

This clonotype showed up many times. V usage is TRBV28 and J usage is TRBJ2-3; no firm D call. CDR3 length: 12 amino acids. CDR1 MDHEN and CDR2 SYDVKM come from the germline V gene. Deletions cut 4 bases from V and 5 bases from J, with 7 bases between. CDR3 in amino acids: CASSSILDTQYF. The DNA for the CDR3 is TGTGCCAGCAGTTCCATCTTAGATACGCAGTATTTT.